This entry lists 9 T cell receptor beta chains sequenced from one sample in a study of a mutant IDH1 vaccine in newly diagnosed glioma. Profiling relied on immunoSEQ multiplex PCR, and the TCRdb table lists in-frame clones only, not all of them. The sample lists around 53,000 clones; around 90% were seen once. These receptors are not linked to any known antigen. Time point described: week 11, during vaccination. A 20-mer mutant IDH1 peptide at 300 ug was injected subcutaneously with topical imiquimod. The specimen comprised PBMCs, sampled from a glioma patient whose treatment included an IDH1 peptide vaccine. The receptors were sampled from a man aged 45-65 years with glioma.

The rearrangement links TRBV29-1 to TRBJ2-7, with 8 bases identical to TRBD2. The CDR3 extends over 14 amino acids. V lost 4 bases, J lost 0 bases, and 5 bases stayed unmatched. Germline V gene lookup returns CDR1 SQVTM and CDR2 ANQGSEA. Written as DNA, the CDR3 is TGCAGCGTTGCGGGCGGGACTAGCTCCTACGAGCAGTACTTC. It specifies CSVAGGTSSYEQYF.

This clone was seen a single time. Germline is not matched at one junction end, which may reflect a read error. The chain recombines TRBV9 with TRBJ1-6; D remains unclear. The length of the CDR3 is 15 residues. Germline loops: CDR1 SGDLS, CDR2 YYNGEE. This CDR3 is CASSVEPLDNSPLHF. The CDR3 DNA sequence: TGCGCCAGCAGCGTAGAGCCGCTCGATAATTCACCCCTCCACTTT.

This clone was detected only once. As DNA, the CDR3 is TGCGCCAGCAGCCCGGGACATTATTCCTCCTACGAGCAGTACTTC. Amino acids: CASSPGHYSSYEQYF. V gene TRBV5-1 combines with J gene TRBJ2-7; a possible D gene is TRBD1 (6 bases). The CDR3 consists of 15 residues. Germline V gene lookup returns CDR1 SGHRS and CDR2 YFSETQ. Trimming removed 4 bases at V and 0 bases at J, with 14 bases between.

The gene calls are TRBV5-4 and TRBJ1-2; D gene uncertain. CDR3 length: 15 residues. Trimming pared 1 base from V and 4 bases from J, leaving 14 bases between. Germline CDR1 reads SGHNT; CDR2 reads YYREEE (reference sequence). The CDR3 reads CASSLNIQTSYGYTF. Written as DNA, the CDR3 is TGTGCCAGCAGCTTGAATATACAAACCAGCTATGGCTACACCTTC.

The V call is TRBV5-1, the J call TRBJ2-3, with TRBD2 matching over 7 bases. The CDR3 is made up of 14 amino acids. V lost 4 bases to trimming and J lost 9 bases; unmatched junction nucleotides: 11. Germline CDR1 and CDR2: SGHRS and YFSETQ. CDR3 in amino acids: CASSQTQRGGTQYF. CDR3 coding DNA: TGCGCCAGCAGCCAGACTCAGCGGGGAGGGACGCAGTATTTT.

This chain joins TRBV2 and TRBJ1-4; tentative D call: TRBD1 (6 bases). With 6 bases removed from V and 0 bases from J, the gap between germline ends came to 11 bases. CDR3 length equals 15 residues. CDR1 is SNHLY and CDR2 is FYNNEI in the germline V gene. CDR3 loop: CASRGHRATNEKLFF. CDR3 bases: TGTGCCAGCAGGGGCCACAGGGCAACTAATGAAAAACTGTTTTTT.

The genes are TRBV2 and TRBJ1-1; D unresolved. The CDR3 covers 14 residues. V was trimmed by 0 bases and J by 4 bases, leaving 9 bases between them. The V gene's germline CDR1 is SNHLY and CDR2 FYNNEI. CDR3 coding DNA: TGTGCCAGCAGTGAAGCTATACAGATCACTGAAGCTTTCTTT. Protein sequence: CASSEAIQITEAFF.

The V gene is TRBV7-3, the J gene TRBJ1-1; possibly TRBD1 for D (5 bases). V was clipped by 7 bases and J by 5 bases, with 23 bases between them. CDR3 length equals 16 residues. Germline values: CDR1 SGHTA, CDR2 FQGTGA. CDR3: CASTKSGGGVKTEAFF. The CDR3 nucleotides read TGTGCCAGCACCAAATCGGGGGGGGGTGTTAAGACTGAAGCTTTCTTT.

V gene TRBV5-6 combines with J gene TRBJ2-7; 12 nucleotides agree with TRBD1. The CDR3 loop spans 15 amino acids. CDR1 is SGHDT and CDR2 is YYEEEE in the germline V gene. With V trimmed by 3 bases and J by 3 bases, 4 bases remained unmatched. CDR3 loop: CASSWGTGGFYEQYF. CDR3 DNA: TGTGCCAGCAGCTGGGGGACAGGGGGCTTCTACGAGCAGTACTTC.